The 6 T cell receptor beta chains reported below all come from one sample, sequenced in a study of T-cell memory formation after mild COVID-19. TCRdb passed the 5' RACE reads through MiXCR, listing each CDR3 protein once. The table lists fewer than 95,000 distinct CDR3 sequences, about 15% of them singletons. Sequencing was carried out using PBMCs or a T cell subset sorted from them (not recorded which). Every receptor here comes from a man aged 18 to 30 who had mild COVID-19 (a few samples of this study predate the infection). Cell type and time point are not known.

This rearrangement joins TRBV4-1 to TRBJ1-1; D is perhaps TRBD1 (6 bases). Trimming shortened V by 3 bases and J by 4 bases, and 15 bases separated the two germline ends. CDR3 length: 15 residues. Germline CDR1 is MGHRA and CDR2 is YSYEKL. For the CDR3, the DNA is TGCGCCAGCAGCCAGGACCAGGGGATGGGCACTGAAGCTTTCTTT. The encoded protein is CASSQDQGMGTEAFF.

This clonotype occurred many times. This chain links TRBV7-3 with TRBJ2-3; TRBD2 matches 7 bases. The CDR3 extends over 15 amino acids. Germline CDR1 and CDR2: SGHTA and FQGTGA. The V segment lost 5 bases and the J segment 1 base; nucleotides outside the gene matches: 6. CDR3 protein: CASSPWGGGTDTQYF. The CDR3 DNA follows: TGTGCCAGCAGCCCATGGGGGGGGGGCACAGATACGCAGTATTTT.

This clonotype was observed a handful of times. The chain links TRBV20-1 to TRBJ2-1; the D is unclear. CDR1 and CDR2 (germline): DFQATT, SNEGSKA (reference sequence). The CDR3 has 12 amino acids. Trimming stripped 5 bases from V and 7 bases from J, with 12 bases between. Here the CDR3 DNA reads TGCAGTGCTGAGGCCAACGGGAATGAGCAGTTCTTC. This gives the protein CSAEANGNEQFF.

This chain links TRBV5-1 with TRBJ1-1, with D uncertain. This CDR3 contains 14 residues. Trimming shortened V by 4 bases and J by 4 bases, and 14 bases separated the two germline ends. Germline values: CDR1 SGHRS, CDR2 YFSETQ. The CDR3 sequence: CASSPVGQPTEAFF. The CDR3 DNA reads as TGCGCCAGCAGCCCCGTCGGGCAGCCCACTGAAGCTTTCTTT. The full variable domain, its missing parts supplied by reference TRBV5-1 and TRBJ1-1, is KAGVTQTPRYLIKTRGQQVTLSCSPISGHRSVSWYQQTPGQGLQFLFEYFSETQRNKGNFPGRFSGRQFSNSRSEMNVSTLELGDSALYLCASSPVGQPTEAFFGQGTRLTVV.

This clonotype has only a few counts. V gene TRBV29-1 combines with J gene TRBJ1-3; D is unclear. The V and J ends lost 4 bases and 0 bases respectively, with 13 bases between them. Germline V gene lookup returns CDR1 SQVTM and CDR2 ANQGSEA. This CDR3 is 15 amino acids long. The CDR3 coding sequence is TGCAGCGTTGCCGGCGAGTTCCTCTCTGGAAACACCATATATTTT. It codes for CSVAGEFLSGNTIYF. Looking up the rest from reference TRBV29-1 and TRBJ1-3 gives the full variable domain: SAVISQKPSRDICQRGTSLTIQCQVDSQVTMMFWYRQQPGQSLTLIATANQGSEATYESGFVIDKFPISRPNLTFSTLTVSNMSPEDSSIYLCSVAGEFLSGNTIYFGEGSWLTVV.

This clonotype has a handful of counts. The CDR3 DNA reads as TGTGCCAGCAGTTGGGAGGGCACTGAAGCTTTCTTT. As protein: CASSWEGTEAFF. The rearrangement links TRBV6-6 to TRBJ1-1; no firm D call. The CDR3 has 12 amino acids. Per germline, CDR1 MNHNY and CDR2 SVGAGI (reference sequence). Trimming removed 4 bases at V and 4 bases at J, with 7 bases between.